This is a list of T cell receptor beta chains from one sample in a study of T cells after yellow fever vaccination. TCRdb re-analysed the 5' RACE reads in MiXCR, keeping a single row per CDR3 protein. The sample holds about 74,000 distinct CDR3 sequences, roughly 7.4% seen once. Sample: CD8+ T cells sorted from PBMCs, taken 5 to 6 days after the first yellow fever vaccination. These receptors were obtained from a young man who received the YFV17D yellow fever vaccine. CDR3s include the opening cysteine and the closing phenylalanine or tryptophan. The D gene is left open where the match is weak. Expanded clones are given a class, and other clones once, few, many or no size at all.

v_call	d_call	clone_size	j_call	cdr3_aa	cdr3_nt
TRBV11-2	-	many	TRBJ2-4	CASSFQTEKNIQYF	TGTGCCAGCAGCTTCCAGACTGAGAAAAACATTCAGTACTTC
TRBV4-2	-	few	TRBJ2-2	CASSFLTGELFF	TGTGCCAGCAGTTTCTTAACCGGGGAGCTGTTTTTT
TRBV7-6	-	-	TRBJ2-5	CASSPLGFQETQYF	TGTGCCAGCAGCCCACTAGGATTTCAAGAGACCCAGTACTTC
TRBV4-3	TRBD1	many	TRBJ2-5	CASSHAQGVGETQYF	TGCGCCAGCAGCCACGCCCAGGGGGTAGGGGAGACCCAGTACTTC
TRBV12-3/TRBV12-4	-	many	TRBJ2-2	CASSSEECTGELFF	TGTGCCAGCAGTTCGGAGGAATGCACCGGGGAGCTGTTTTTT
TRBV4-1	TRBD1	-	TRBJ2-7	CASSIGQGLYEQYF	TGCGCCAGCAGCATTGGACAGGGCCTCTACGAGCAGTACTTC
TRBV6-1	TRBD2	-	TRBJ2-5	CASSPSGGVAQYF	TGTGCCAGCAGCCCTAGCGGGGGGGTCGCCCAGTACTTC
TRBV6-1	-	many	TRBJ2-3	CASLWEVETDTQYF	TGTGCCAGCTTGTGGGAGGTTGAAACAGATACGCAGTATTTT
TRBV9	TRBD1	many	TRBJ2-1	CASSVEGTGYNEQFF	TGTGCCAGCAGCGTAGAGGGGACAGGTTACAATGAGCAGTTCTTC
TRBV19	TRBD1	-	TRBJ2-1	CASSIVGWDRANEQFF	TGTGCCAGTAGTATAGTGGGTTGGGACAGGGCAAATGAGCAGTTCTTC
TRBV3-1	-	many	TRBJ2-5	CASSAQGRIRSETQYF	TGTGCCAGCAGCGCACAGGGACGGATCCGATCGGAGACCCAGTACTTC
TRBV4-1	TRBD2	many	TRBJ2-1	CASSQAGGLNNEQFF	TGCGCCAGCAGCCAAGCGGGGGGGCTTAACAATGAGCAGTTCTTC
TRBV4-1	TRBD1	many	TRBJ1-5	CASATTGVTNQPQHF	TGCGCCAGCGCCACGACAGGGGTTACGAATCAGCCCCAGCATTTT
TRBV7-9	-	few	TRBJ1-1	CASSAPAWNTEAFF	TGTGCCAGCAGCGCTCCGGCGTGGAACACTGAAGCTTTCTTT
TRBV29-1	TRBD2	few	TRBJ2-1	CSGLAGGQNEQFF	TGCAGCGGATTAGCGGGGGGGCAAAATGAGCAGTTCTTC
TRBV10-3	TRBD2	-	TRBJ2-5	CAISAGLAGEETQYF	TGTGCCATCAGTGCGGGACTAGCGGGGGAAGAGACCCAGTACTTC
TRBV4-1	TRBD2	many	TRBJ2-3	CASSRVAGVGDTQYF	TGCGCCAGCAGCCGGGTAGCGGGGGTGGGCGATACGCAGTATTTT
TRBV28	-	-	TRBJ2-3	CASSTTSYRAGDFVTQYF	TGTGCCAGCAGTACGACCTCTTACAGGGCCGGGGACTTTGTTACGCAGTATTTT
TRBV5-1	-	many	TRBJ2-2	CASSSTVTGELFF	TGCGCCAGCAGCTCGACAGTCACCGGGGAGCTGTTTTTT
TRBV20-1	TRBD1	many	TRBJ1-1	CSASGQGIEAFF	TGCAGTGCTAGTGGACAGGGTATTGAAGCTTTCTTT
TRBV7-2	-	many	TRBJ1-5	CASSLNLGENQPQHF	TGTGCCAGCAGCTTAAACCTGGGAGAAAATCAGCCCCAGCATTTT
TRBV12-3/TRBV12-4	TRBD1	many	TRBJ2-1	CASEPHRGSYNEQFF	TGTGCCAGCGAACCCCACAGGGGGTCCTACAATGAGCAGTTCTTC
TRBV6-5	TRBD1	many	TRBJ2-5	CASSYDRGETQYF	TGTGCCAGCAGTTACGACAGGGGAGAGACCCAGTACTTC
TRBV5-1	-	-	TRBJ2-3	CASSLVSSGTDTQYF	TGCGCCAGCAGCTTGGTCTCTTCGGGGACAGATACGCAGTATTTT
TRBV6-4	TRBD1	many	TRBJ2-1	CASRPGTGDYNEQFF	TGTGCCAGCCGACCTGGGACAGGGGATTACAATGAGCAGTTCTTC
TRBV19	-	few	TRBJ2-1	CASSNGVHNEQFF	TGTGCCAGTAGTAACGGGGTCCACAATGAGCAGTTCTTC
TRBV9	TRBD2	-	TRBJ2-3	CASNPRGGPDTQYF	TGTGCCAGCAACCCCCGGGGGGGTCCAGATACGCAGTATTTT
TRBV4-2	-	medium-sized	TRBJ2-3	CASSQEGGGLPDTQYF	TGTGCCAGCAGCCAAGAGGGCGGGGGCCTTCCAGATACGCAGTATTTT
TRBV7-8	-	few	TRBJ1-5	CASSLTWKEQPQHF	TGTGCCAGCAGCTTAACGTGGAAGGAACAGCCCCAGCATTTT
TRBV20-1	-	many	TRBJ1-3	CSAFSRASGNTIYF	TGCAGTGCTTTCTCCAGGGCGTCTGGAAACACCATATATTTT
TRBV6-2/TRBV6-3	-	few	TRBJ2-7	CASSYGVEREQYF	TGTGCCAGCAGTTACGGGGTTGAGCGCGAGCAGTACTTC
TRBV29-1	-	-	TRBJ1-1	CSVGSAGEAFF	TGCAGCGTTGGCAGTGCTGGTGAAGCTTTCTTT
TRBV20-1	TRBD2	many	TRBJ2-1	CSASGLAAYNEQFF	TGCAGTGCTTCGGGACTAGCGGCCTACAATGAGCAGTTCTTC
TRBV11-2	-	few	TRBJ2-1	CASSPGPLAKEDNEQFF	TGTGCCAGCAGCCCAGGGCCCCTAGCAAAAGAAGACAATGAGCAGTTCTTC
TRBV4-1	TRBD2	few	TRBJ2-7	CASSQVEQRGGYEQYF	TGCGCCAGCAGCCAGGTTGAACAGCGGGGGGGTTACGAGCAGTACTTC
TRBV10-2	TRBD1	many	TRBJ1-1	CASRTTGTGDSWDTEAFF	TGCGCCAGCAGGACAACCGGGACAGGGGATTCCTGGGACACTGAAGCTTTCTTT
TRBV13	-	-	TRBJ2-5	CASSLVRSQATQYF	TGTGCCAGCAGCTTAGTTCGTTCCCAGGCGACCCAGTACTTC
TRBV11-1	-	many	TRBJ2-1	CASRSPSYNEQFF	TGTGCCAGCAGGAGCCCGTCCTACAATGAGCAGTTCTTC
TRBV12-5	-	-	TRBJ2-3	CASGPGNTDTQYF	TGTGCTAGTGGTCCGGGGAACACAGATACGCAGTATTTT
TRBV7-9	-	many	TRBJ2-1	CASSLTFAGPNSYNEQFF	TGTGCCAGCAGCTTAACTTTCGCGGGACCGAACTCCTACAATGAGCAGTTCTTC
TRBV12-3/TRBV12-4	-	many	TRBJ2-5	CASSRGGYQETQYF	TGTGCCAGCAGTCGTGGGGGGTACCAAGAGACCCAGTACTTC
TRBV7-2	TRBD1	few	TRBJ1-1	CASSLADNRQGGGTEAFF	TGTGCCAGCAGCTTAGCTGACAACAGACAGGGGGGAGGCACTGAAGCTTTCTTT
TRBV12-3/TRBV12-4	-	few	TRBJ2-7	CASSLGGFNEQYF	TGTGCCAGCAGCCTTGGGGGGTTCAACGAGCAGTACTTC
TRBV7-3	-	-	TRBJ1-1	CASSLGLDRQAFF	TGTGCCAGCAGCTTAGGGCTTGACAGACAAGCTTTCTTT
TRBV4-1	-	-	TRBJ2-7	CASSQDVDTTEQYF	TGCGCCAGCAGCCAAGACGTGGACACGACTGAGCAGTACTTC
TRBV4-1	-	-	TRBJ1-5	CASSQDNRYSNQPQHF	TGCGCCAGCAGCCAAGATAACAGATATAGCAATCAGCCCCAGCATTTT
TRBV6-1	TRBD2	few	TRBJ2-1	CASTLGGSSYNEQFF	TGTGCCAGCACCCTCGGGGGGAGCTCCTACAATGAGCAGTTCTTC
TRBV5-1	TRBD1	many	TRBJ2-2	CASSPKTGAGTGELFF	TGCGCCAGCAGCCCGAAGACAGGGGCGGGGACCGGGGAGCTGTTTTTT
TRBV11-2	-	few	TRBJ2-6	CASSLEGTGANVLTF	TGTGCCAGCAGCTTAGAAGGGACTGGGGCCAACGTCCTGACTTTC
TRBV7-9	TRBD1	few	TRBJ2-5	CASSWTRDSLQETQYF	TGTGCCAGCAGCTGGACCCGGGACAGCCTCCAAGAGACCCAGTACTTC
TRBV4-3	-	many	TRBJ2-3	CASSQEPGLADTQYF	TGCGCCAGCAGCCAAGAGCCAGGGTTGGCAGATACGCAGTATTTT
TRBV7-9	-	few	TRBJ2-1	CASSLGPASSYNEQFF	TGTGCCAGCAGCTTAGGGCCAGCCAGCTCCTACAATGAGCAGTTCTTC
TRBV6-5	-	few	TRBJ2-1	CASSYSTRGGNEQFF	TGTGCCAGCAGTTACTCGACGAGGGGGGGCAATGAGCAGTTCTTC
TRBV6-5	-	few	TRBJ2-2	CASSSGIGELFF	TGTGCCAGCAGTTCAGGGATCGGGGAGCTGTTTTTT
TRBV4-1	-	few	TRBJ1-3	CASSQAGPFSGNTIYF	TGCGCCAGCAGCCAAGCCGGTCCCTTCTCTGGAAACACCATATATTTT